Listed below are T cell receptor beta chains from one sample, sequenced in a study of T cell changes during pregnancy in multiple sclerosis. Produced via immunoSEQ multiplex PCR; TCRdb's table is partial and in-frame only. The sample lists roughly 90,000 clones, 75% to 95% occurring once. This sample comprised peripheral blood, obtained before pregnancy. All receptors derive from a female donor with multiple sclerosis, enrolled in a pregnancy study. CDR3s include the opening cysteine and the closing phenylalanine or tryptophan. Fields, in order: clone size, J gene, D gene, V gene, CDR3 protein, CDR3 DNA. A D gene is named only where the DNA matches it firmly. Size values are once, few and many counts, or a class for expanded clones, and some rows have none.

NA	TRBJ2-7	TRBD2	TRBV2	CASRSIGLALLRDEQYF	TGTGCCAGCAGGAGCATAGGACTAGCATTATTGAGAGACGAGCAGTACTTC
NA	TRBJ2-1	TRBD2	TRBV6-1	CASSEGGPGLGENNEQFF	TGTGCCAGCAGTGAGGGTGGTCCGGGACTAGGCGAAAACAATGAGCAGTTCTTC
NA	TRBJ2-2	TRBD1	TRBV6-4	CASSKAGGTGELFF	TGTGCCAGCAGTAAGGCAGGGGGCACCGGGGAGCTGTTTTTT
NA	TRBJ2-7	TRBD1	TRBV18	CASSPGQGDYEQYF	TGTGCCAGCTCGCCGGGACAGGGGGACTACGAGCAGTACTTC
NA	TRBJ2-1	TRBD1	TRBV18	CASSPSDRVWDNEQFF	TGTGCCAGCTCACCATCCGACAGGGTGTGGGACAATGAGCAGTTCTTC
few	TRBJ1-3	NA	TRBV30	CASGTHGNTIYF	TGTGCCTCAGGAACACATGGAAACACCATATATTTT
NA	TRBJ2-7	NA	TRBV4-3	CASSQDTGVGNEQYF	TGCGCCAGCAGCCAAGATACAGGAGTTGGGAACGAGCAGTACTTC
NA	TRBJ1-1	TRBD1	TRBV10-3	CATKPGTALTEAFF	TGTGCCACCAAACCCGGGACAGCCTTGACTGAAGCTTTCTTT
NA	TRBJ2-2	TRBD2	TRBV9	CASSSGTSGHGELFF	TGTGCCAGCAGCTCTGGGACTAGCGGCCACGGGGAGCTGTTTTTT
NA	TRBJ2-7	NA	TRBV10-3	CAISESSRYEQYF	TGTGCCATCAGTGAGTCTTCGCGATACGAGCAGTACTTC
NA	TRBJ1-2	NA	TRBV4-1	CASSQEGTSNYGYTF	TGCGCCAGCAGCCAAGAGGGGACATCCAACTATGGCTACACCTTC
once	TRBJ2-2	TRBD1	TRBV18	CASSPPVTGLNTGELFF	TGTGCCAGCTCACCACCGGTGACAGGGCTAAACACCGGGGAGCTGTTTTTT
NA	TRBJ2-1	TRBD2	TRBV7-6	CASSLGLAGEQFF	TGTGCCAGCAGCTTAGGGCTAGCGGGGGAACAGTTCTTC
once	TRBJ2-5	NA	TRBV11-1	CVSSLPEGAQETQYF	TGTGTCAGCAGCTTACCCGAAGGGGCGCAAGAGACCCAGTACTTC
NA	TRBJ2-3	NA	TRBV7-2	CASSLAHDTQYF	TGTGCCAGCAGCTTAGCTCATGATACGCAGTATTTT
NA	TRBJ1-1	NA	TRBV11-1	CASSVQGITEAFF	TGTGCCAGCAGCGTTCAGGGGATCACTGAAGCTTTCTTT
NA	TRBJ1-2	NA	TRBV30	CAWSPWGQDGYTF	TGTGCCTGGAGTCCCTGGGGGCAGGATGGCTACACCTTC
NA	TRBJ1-2	TRBD1	TRBV7-2	CASSSNRDRGRGAYGYTF	TGTGCCAGCAGCTCTAACCGGGACAGGGGGCGCGGGGCCTATGGCTACACCTTC
NA	TRBJ2-1	NA	TRBV11-2	CASSYVGRRLEQFF	TGTGCCAGCAGCTATGTGGGGAGGCGATTAGAGCAGTTCTTC
once	TRBJ2-1	TRBD1	TRBV5-5	CASSSAGGGYNEQFF	TGTGCCAGCAGCTCCGCAGGGGGCGGATACAATGAGCAGTTCTTC
NA	TRBJ1-3	NA	TRBV4-1	CASSLQYGNTIYF	TGCGCCAGCAGCCTACAGTACGGAAACACCATATATTTT
NA	TRBJ1-1	TRBD1	TRBV5-1	CASSFPGQGAQAFF	TGCGCCAGCAGCTTTCCGGGACAGGGGGCCCAAGCTTTCTTT
NA	TRBJ2-7	TRBD2	TRBV6-5	CASTVSGGLSYEQYF	TGTGCCAGCACCGTAAGCGGGGGGCTTTCCTACGAGCAGTACTTC
NA	TRBJ2-1	TRBD2	TRBV7-9	CASSPSGRAYNEQFF	TGTGCCAGCAGCCCTAGCGGGAGGGCCTACAATGAGCAGTTCTTC